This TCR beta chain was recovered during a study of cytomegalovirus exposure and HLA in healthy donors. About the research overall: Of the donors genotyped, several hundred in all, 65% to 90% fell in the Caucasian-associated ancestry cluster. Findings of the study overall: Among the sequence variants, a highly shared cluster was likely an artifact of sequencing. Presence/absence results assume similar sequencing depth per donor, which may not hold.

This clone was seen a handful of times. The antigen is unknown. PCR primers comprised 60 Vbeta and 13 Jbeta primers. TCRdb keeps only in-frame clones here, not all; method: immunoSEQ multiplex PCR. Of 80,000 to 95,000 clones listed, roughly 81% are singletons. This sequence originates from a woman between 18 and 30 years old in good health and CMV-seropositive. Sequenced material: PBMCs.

The CDR3 is CASSVGSKHEKLFF. CDR3 DNA: TGTGCCAGCAGCGTAGGTTCAAAGCATGAAAAACTGTTTTTT. This chain uses TRBV9 with TRBJ1-4, with D unresolved. The CDR3 spans 14 residues. Germline V lookup: CDR1 SGDLS, CDR2 YYNGEE. The V and J ends lost 0 bases and 6 bases respectively, with 9 bases between them.